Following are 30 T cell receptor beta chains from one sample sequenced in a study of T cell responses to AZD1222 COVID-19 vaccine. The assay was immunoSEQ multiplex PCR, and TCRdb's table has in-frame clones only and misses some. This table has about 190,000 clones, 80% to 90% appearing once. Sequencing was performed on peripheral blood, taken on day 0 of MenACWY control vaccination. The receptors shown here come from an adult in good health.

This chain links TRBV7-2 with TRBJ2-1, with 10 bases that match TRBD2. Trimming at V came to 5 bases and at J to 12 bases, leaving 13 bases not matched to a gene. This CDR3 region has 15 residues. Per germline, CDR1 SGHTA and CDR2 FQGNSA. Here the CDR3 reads CASSGLRSSGGRQFF. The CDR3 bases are TGTGCCAGCAGCGGACTGCGATCTAGCGGGGGCAGGCAGTTCTTC.

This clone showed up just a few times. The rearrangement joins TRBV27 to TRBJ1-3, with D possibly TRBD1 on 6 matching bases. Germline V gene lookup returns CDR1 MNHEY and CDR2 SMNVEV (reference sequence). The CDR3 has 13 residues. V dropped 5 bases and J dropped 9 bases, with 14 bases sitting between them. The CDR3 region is CASSHPGRGTIYF. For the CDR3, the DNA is TGTGCCAGCAGTCACCCGGGCAGGGGCACCATATATTTT.

The CDR3 DNA follows: TGTGCCAGCAGCCGGGACAGGGGATGGGAGTACACTGAAGCTTTCTTT. Translated: CASSRDRGWEYTEAFF. The V and J genes are TRBV6-2 or TRBV6-3 and TRBJ1-1, with 10 bases that match TRBD1. This CDR3 has 16 amino acids. Germline CDR1 reads MNHEY; CDR2 reads SVGEGT. The J segment lost 3 bases and the V segment lost 6 bases, leaving 10 bases of the junction unmatched.

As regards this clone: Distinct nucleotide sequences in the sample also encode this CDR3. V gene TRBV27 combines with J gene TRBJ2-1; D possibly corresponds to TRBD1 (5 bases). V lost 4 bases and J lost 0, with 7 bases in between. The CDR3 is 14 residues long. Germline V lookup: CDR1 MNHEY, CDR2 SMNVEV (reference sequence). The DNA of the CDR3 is TGTGCCAGCAGTTCGCAGGGCTCCTACAATGAGCAGTTCTTC. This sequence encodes CASSSQGSYNEQFF.

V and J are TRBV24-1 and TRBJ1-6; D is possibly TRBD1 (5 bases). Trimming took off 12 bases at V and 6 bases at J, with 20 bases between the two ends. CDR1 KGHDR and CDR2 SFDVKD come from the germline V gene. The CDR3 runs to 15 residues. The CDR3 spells CAPARGNPFNSPLHF. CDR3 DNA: TGTGCCCCGGCTAGGGGTAACCCCTTTAATTCACCCCTCCACTTT.

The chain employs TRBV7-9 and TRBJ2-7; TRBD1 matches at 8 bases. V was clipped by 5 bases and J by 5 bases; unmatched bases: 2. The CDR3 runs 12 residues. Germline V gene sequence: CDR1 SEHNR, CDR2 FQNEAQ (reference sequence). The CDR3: CASSQTGDEQYF. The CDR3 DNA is TGTGCCAGCAGCCAGACAGGGGACGAGCAGTACTTC.

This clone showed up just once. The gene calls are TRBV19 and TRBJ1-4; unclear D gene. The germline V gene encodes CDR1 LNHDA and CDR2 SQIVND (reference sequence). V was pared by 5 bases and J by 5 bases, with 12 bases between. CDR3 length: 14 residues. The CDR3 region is CASSSIRPNEKLFF. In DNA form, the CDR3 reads TGTGCCAGTAGTTCGATAAGGCCGAATGAAAAACTGTTTTTT. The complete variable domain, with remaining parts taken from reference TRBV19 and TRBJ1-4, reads DGGITQSPKYLFRKEGQNVTLSCEQNLNHDAMYWYRQDPGQGLRLIYYSQIVNDFQKGDIAEGYSVSREKKESFPLTVTSAQKNPTAFYLCASSSIRPNEKLFFGSGTQLSVL.

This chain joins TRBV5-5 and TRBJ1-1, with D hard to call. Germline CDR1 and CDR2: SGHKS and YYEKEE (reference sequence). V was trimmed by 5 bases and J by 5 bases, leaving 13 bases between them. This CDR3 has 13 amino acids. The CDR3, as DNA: TGTGCCAGCAGAAGCAGGCTGATTACTGAAGCTTTCTTT. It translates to CASRSRLITEAFF.

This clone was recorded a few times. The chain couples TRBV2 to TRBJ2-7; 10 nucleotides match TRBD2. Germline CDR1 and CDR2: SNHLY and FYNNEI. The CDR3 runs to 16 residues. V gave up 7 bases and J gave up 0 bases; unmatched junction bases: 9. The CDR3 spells CASNQGLAITSYEQYF. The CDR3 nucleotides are TGTGCCAGCAACCAGGGACTAGCGATTACCTCCTACGAGCAGTACTTC.

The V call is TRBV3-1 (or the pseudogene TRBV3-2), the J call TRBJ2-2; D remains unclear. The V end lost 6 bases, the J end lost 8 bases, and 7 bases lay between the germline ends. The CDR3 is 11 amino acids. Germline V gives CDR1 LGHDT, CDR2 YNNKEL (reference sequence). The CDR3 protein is CASRHAGELFF. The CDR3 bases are TGTGCCAGCAGACATGCAGGGGAGCTGTTTTTT.

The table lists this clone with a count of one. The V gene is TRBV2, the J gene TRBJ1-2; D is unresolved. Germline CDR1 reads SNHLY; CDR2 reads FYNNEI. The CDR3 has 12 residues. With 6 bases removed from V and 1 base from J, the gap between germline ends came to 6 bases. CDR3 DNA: TGTGCCAGCAGCAGTCTTAACTATGGCTACACCTTC. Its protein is CASSSLNYGYTF.

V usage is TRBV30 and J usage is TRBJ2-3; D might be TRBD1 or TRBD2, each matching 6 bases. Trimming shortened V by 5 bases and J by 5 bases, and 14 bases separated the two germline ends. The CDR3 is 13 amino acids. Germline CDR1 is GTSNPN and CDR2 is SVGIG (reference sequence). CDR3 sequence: CAWSSDRRDTQYF. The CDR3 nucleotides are TGTGCCTGGTCTAGCGACAGGAGAGATACGCAGTATTTT.

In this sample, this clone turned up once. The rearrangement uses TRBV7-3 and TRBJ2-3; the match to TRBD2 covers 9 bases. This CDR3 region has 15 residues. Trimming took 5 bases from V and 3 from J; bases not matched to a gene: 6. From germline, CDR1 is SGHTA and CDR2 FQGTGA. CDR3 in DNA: TGTGCCAGCAGCCCAACTCTAGCGGGAACAGATACGCAGTATTTT. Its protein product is CASSPTLAGTDTQYF.

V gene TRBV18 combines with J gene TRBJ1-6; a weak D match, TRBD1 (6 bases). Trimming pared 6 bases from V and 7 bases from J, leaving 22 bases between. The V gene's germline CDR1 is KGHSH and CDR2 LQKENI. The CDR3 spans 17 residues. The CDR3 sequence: CASSLLTGGELNSPLHF. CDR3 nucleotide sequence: TGTGCCAGCTCGCTACTGACAGGAGGCGAGTTGAATTCACCCCTCCACTTT.

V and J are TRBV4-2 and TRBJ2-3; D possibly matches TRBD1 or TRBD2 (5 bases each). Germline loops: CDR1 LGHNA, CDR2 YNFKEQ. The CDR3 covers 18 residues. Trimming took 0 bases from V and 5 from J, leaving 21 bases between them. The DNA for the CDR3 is TGTGCCAGCAGCCAAGATATGCGCAGCCCAAATGGGGGAGATACGCAGTATTTT. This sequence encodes CASSQDMRSPNGGDTQYF.

CDR3 sequence (DNA): TGCGCCAGCAGCTTGTACAGCGGGGGGTCCACAGATACGCAGTATTTT. This codes for CASSLYSGGSTDTQYF. The V and J genes are TRBV5-1 and TRBJ2-3, with 9 bases that match TRBD2. The CDR3 has 16 amino acids. Germline V gives CDR1 SGHRS, CDR2 YFSETQ. The junction had 5 bases not matched to a gene; V was cut back by 1 base and J by 2 bases.

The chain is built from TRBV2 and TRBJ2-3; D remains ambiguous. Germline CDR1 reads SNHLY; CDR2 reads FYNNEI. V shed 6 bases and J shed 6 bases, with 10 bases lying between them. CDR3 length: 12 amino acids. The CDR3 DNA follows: TGTGCCAGCAGGGGCGTGGTTGATACGCAGTATTTT. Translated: CASRGVVDTQYF.

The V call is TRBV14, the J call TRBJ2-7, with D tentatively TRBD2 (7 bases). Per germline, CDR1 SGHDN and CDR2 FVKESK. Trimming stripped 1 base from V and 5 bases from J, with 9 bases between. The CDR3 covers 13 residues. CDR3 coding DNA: TGTGCCAGCAGCCAAGGGGGGGGCAACGAGCAGTACTTC. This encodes CASSQGGGNEQYF.

CDR3 nucleotide sequence: TGTGCCAGCAGCTTGTTTCCAGGGGCGGTCTACGAGCAGTACTTC. Protein product: CASSLFPGAVYEQYF. The V gene is TRBV5-6, the J gene TRBJ2-7; maybe TRBD1 (6 bases). The CDR3 is 15 residues long. V was trimmed by 1 base and J by 3 bases, leaving 14 bases between them. Germline CDR1 reads SGHDT; CDR2 reads YYEEEE.

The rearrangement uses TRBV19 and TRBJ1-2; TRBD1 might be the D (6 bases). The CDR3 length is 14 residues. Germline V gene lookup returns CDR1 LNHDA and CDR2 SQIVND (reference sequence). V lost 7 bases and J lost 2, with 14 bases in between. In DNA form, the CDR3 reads TGTGCCAGTACGGGGGGGGCGCGGAACTATGGCTACACCTTC. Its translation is CASTGGARNYGYTF.

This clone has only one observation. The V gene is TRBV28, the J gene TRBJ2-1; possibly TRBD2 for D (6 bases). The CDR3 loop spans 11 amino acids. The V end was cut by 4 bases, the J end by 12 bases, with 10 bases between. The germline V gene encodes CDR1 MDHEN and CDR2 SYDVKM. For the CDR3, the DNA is TGTGCCAGCAGTTCCCGGGACTGGCAGTTCTTC. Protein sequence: CASSSRDWQFF.

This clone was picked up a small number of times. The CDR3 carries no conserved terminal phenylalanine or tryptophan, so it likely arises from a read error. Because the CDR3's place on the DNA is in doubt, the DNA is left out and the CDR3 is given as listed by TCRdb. CDR3: CSASSPGQGI. The gene calls are TRBV20-1 and TRBJ1-1; no DNA check was done on the table's D call, TRBD1. From its first to its last residue, the CDR3 has 10 amino acids. CDR1 is DFQATT, CDR2 SNEGSKA, per germline (reference sequence).

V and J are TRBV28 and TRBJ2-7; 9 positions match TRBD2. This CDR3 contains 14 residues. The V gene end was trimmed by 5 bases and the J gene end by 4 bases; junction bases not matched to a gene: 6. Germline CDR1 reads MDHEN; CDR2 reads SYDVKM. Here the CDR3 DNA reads TGTGCCAGCAGTATAGGGCTAGCGGGGTACGAGCAGTACTTC. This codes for CASSIGLAGYEQYF.

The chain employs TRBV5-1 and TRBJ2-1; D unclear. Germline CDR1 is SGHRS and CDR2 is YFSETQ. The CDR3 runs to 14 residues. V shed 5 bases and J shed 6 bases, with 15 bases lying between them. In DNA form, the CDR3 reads TGCGCCAGCAGTATTCCCATACCCGGCAATGAGCAGTTCTTC. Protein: CASSIPIPGNEQFF. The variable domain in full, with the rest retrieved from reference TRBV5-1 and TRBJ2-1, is KAGVTQTPRYLIKTRGQQVTLSCSPISGHRSVSWYQQTPGQGLQFLFEYFSETQRNKGNFPGRFSGRQFSNSRSEMNVSTLELGDSALYLCASSIPIPGNEQFFGPGTRLTVL.

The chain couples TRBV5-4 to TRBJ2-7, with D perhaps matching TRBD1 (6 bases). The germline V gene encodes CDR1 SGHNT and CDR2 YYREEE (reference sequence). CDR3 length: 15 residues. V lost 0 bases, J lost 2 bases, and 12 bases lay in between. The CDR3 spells CASSLGAGQPYEQYF. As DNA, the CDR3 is TGTGCCAGCAGCTTGGGCGCCGGACAGCCCTACGAGCAGTACTTC.

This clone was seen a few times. The CDR3 loop reads CASSPMTGGPMGSPLHF. CDR3 coding DNA: TGTGCCAGCAGCCCGATGACAGGAGGACCGATGGGTTCACCCCTCCACTTT. The rearrangement links TRBV7-6 to TRBJ1-6; D possibly corresponds to TRBD1 (6 bases). The CDR3 length is 17 residues. With 5 bases removed from V and 9 bases from J, the gap between germline ends came to 23 bases. Germline assignment: CDR1 SGHVS and CDR2 FNYEAQ.

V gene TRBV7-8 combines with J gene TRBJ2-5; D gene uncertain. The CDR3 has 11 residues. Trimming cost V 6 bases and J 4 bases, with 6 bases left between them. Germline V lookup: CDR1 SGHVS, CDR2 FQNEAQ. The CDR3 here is CASSPLETQYF. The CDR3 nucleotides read TGTGCCAGCAGTCCCTTAGAGACCCAGTACTTC.

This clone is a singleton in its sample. The CDR3 sequence is CASSLDRDAFF. In DNA, the CDR3 is TGTGCCAGCAGCTTAGACAGGGACGCTTTCTTT. V usage is TRBV7-9 and J usage is TRBJ1-1, with D maybe TRBD1 (6 bases). Germline V CDR1 and CDR2: SEHNR, FQNEAQ (reference sequence). CDR3 length equals 11 residues. Trimming pared 1 base from V and 11 bases from J, leaving 8 bases between.

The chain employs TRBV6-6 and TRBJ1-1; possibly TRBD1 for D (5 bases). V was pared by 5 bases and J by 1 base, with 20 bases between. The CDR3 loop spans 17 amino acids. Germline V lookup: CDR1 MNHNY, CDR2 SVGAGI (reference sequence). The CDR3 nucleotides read TGTGCCAGCAGTCGCGGTAAAGTGGGACGGCGGAACACTGAAGCTTTCTTT. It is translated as CASSRGKVGRRNTEAFF.

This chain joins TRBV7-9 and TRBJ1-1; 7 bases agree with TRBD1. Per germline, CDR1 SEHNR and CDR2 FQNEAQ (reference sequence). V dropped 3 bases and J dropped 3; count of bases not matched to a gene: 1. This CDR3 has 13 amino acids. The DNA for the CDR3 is TGTGCCAGCAGCTTTGGACAGGACACTGAAGCTTTCTTT. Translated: CASSFGQDTEAFF. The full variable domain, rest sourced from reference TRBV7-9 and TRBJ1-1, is DTGVSQNPRHKITKRGQNVTFRCDPISEHNRLYWYRQTLGQGPEFLTYFQNEAQLEKSRLLSDRFSAERPKGSFSTLEIQRTEQGDSAMYLCASSFGQDTEAFFGQGTRLTVV.